In its sample, the clone carrying this T cell receptor (beta chain) was seen many times. This entry is derived from a study of T cells in Graves' hyperthyroidism and ophthalmopathy. Those patients with uncontrolled infection, other autoimmune disease, pregnancy or lactation were excluded. Thyroid ultrasound, orbital computed tomography, clinical symptoms, and serum thyroxine and TRAb underpinned diagnoses. Fresh peripheral blood, less than 11 ml of it, supplied the PBMCs. It was RNA transcripts that yielded the amplified TCR beta CDR3 regions. HTBI primers were used for first-round RT-PCR of the TCR CDR3. TCRdb re-called the multiplex PCR reads with MiXCR, one entry per CDR3 protein. This sample yields 300,000 to 450,000 distinct CDR3 sequences, of which 13% are seen a single time; roughly 20% belongs to the top ten. The sample was blood. The receptor was derived from a man aged 25 to 40 with Graves' hyperthyroidism that later progressed to Graves' ophthalmopathy.

CDR3 sequence: CASSVSTSAETQYF. The CDR3 DNA reads TGTGCCAGCAGCGTATCGACTAGCGCAGAGACCCAGTACTTC. The chain has TRBV9 and TRBJ2-5; the match to TRBD2 covers 8 bases. The CDR3 sequence is 14 residues long. V was clipped by 1 base and J by 4 bases; unmatched bases: 3. In germline, CDR1 is SGDLS, CDR2 YYNGEE.